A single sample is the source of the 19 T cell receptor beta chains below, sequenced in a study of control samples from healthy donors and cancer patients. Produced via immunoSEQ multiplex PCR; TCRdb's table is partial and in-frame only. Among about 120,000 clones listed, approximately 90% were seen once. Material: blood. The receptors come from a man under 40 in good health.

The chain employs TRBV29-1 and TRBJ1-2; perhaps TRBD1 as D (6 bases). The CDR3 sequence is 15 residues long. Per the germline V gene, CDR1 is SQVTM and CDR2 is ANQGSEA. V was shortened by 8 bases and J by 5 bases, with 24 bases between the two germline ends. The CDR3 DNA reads TGCAGCTCTGGGGGGGGACCGGACAGCACTTATGGCTACACCTTC. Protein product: CSSGGGPDSTYGYTF.

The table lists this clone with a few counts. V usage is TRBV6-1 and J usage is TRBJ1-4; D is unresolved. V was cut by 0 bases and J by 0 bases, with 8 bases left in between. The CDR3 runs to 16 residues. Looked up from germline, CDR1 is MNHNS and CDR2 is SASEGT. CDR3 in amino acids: CASSEATIPTNEKLFF. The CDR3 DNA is TGTGCCAGCAGTGAAGCAACAATACCAACTAATGAAAAACTGTTTTTT.

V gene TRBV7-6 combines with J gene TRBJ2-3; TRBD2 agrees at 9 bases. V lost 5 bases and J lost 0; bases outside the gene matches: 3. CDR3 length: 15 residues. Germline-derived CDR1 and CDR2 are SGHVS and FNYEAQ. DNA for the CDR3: TGTGCCAGCAGCACAGGACTAGCGAGCACAGATACGCAGTATTTT. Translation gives CASSTGLASTDTQYF. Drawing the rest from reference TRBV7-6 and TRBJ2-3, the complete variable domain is GAGVSQSPRYKVTKRGQDVALRCDPISGHVSLYWYRQALGQGPEFLTYFNYEAQQDKSGLPNDRFSAERPEGSISTLTIQRTEQRDSAMYRCASSTGLASTDTQYFGPGTRLTVL.

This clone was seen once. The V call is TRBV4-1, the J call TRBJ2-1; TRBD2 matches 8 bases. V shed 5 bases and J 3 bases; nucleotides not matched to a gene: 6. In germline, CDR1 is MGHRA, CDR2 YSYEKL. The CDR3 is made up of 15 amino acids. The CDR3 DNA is TGCGCCAGCAGCTGGCTAGCGGGTAACTACAATGAGCAGTTCTTC. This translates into CASSWLAGNYNEQFF.

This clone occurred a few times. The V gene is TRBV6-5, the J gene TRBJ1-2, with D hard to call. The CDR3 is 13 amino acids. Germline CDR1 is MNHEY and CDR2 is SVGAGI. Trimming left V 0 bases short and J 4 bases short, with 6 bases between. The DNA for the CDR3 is TGTGCCAGCAGTTACTCGGGGAGCTATGGCTACACCTTC. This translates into CASSYSGSYGYTF.

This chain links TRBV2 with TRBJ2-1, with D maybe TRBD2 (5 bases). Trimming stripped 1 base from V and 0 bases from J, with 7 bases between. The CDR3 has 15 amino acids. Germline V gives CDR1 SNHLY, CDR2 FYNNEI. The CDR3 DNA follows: TGTGCCAGCAGTGAAGACCGGGGCTCCTACAATGAGCAGTTCTTC. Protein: CASSEDRGSYNEQFF.

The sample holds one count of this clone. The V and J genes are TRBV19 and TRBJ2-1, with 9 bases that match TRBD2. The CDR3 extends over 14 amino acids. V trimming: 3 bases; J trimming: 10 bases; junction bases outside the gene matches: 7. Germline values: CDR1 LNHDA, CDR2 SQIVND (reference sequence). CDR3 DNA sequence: TGTGCCAGTAGTATGGCGGGGGGGCTAGAGGAGCAGTTCTTC. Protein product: CASSMAGGLEEQFF.

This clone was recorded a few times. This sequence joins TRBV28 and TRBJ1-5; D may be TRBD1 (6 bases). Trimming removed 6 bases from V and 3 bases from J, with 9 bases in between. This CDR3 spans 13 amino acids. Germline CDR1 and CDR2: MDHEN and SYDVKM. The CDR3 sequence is CASRGQLNQPQHF. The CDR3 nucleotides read TGTGCCAGCAGAGGACAGCTCAATCAGCCCCAGCATTTT.

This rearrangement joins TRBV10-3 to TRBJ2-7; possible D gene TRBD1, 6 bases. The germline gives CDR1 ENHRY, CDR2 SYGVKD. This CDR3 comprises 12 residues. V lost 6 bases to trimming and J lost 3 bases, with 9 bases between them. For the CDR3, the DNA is TGTGCCATCAGCGACAGGAACTACGAGCAGTACGTC. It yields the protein CAISDRNYEQYV.

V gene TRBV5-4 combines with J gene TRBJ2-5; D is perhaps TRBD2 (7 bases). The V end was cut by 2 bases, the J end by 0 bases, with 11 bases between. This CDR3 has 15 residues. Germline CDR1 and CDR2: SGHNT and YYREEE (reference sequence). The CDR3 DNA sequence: TGTGCCAGCAGCTTAAAGGGGGGGGACCAAGAGACCCAGTACTTC. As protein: CASSLKGGDQETQYF.

The CDR3 here is CASRGQTENTEAFF. The CDR3 nucleotides are TGTGCCAGCAGGGGACAGACAGAGAACACTGAAGCTTTCTTT. This rearrangement joins TRBV28 to TRBJ1-1; the match to TRBD1 covers 7 bases. This CDR3 is 14 amino acids long. Per germline, CDR1 MDHEN and CDR2 SYDVKM. V shed 6 bases and J 1 base; nucleotides not matched to a gene: 5.

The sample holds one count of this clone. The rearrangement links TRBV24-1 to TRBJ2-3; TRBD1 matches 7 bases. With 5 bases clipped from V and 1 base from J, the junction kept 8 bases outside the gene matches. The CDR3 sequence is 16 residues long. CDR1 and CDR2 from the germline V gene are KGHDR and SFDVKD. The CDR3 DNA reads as TGTGCCACCAGTGGAGGGGGCCAAGGGGGCACAGATACGCAGTATTTT. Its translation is CATSGGGQGGTDTQYF.

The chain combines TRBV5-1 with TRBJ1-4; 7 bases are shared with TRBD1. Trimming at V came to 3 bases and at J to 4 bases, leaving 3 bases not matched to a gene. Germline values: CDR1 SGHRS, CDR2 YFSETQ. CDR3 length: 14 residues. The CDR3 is CASSSGTVNEKLFF. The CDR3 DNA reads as TGCGCCAGCAGCTCCGGGACAGTTAATGAAAAACTGTTTTTT.

This CDR3 reads CASIPWTGSNSPLHF. CDR3 DNA: TGTGCCAGCATCCCCTGGACGGGAAGTAATTCACCCCTCCACTTT. The chain recombines TRBV5-8 with TRBJ1-6; no definite D call. CDR3 length: 15 residues. V was pared by 6 bases and J by 6 bases, with 16 bases between. The germline V gene encodes CDR1 SGHTS and CDR2 YDEGEE.

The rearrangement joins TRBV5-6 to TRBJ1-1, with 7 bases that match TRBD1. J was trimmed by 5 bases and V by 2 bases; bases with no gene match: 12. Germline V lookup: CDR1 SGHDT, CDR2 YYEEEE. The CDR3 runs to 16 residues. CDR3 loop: CASSFDQGGMRTEAFF. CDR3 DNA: TGTGCCAGCAGCTTTGATCAGGGGGGAATGCGGACTGAAGCTTTCTTT.

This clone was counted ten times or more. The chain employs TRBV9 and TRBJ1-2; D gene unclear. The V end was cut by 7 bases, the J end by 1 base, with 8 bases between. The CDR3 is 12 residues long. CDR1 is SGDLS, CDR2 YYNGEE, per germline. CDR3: CASAVSNYGYTF. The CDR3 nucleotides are TGTGCCAGCGCCGTGAGTAACTATGGCTACACCTTC.

DNA of the CDR3: TGTGCCAGCAGTCGGGGGGGCACAGATACGCAGTATTTT. This encodes CASSRGGTDTQYF. This chain links TRBV6-6 with TRBJ2-3; 7 bases map to TRBD2. Germline V gives CDR1 MNHNY, CDR2 SVGAGI (reference sequence). The CDR3 covers 13 residues. The V and J ends lost 5 bases and 1 base, in that order; junction bases with no gene match: 0.

The CDR3 loop is CASSQDMGLVYRDNSPLHF. CDR3 in DNA: TGTGCCAGCAGCCAAGATATGGGTTTGGTGTACAGGGATAATTCACCCCTCCACTTT. The rearrangement uses TRBV4-2 and TRBJ1-6; D perhaps matches TRBD1 (6 bases). V lost 0 bases to trimming and J lost 5 bases, with 20 bases between them. CDR3 length equals 19 residues. Germline V gene data show CDR1 as LGHNA and CDR2 as YNFKEQ.

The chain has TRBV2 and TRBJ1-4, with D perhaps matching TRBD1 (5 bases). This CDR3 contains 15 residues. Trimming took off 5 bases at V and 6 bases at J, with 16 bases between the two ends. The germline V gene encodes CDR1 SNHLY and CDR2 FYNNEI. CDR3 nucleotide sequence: TGTGCCAGCAGTCGGACCGGGACTGCCTATGAAAAACTGTTTTTT. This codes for CASSRTGTAYEKLFF.